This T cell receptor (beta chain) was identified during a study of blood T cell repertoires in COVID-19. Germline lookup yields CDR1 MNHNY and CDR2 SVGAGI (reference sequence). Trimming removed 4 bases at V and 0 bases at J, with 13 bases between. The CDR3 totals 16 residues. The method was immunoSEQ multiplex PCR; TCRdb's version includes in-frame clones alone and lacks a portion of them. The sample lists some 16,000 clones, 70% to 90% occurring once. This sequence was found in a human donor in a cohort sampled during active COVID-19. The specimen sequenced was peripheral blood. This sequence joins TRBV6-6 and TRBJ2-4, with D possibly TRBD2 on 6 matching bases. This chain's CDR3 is CASSSAGSLAKNIQYF. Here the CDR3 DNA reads TGTGCCAGCAGTTCCGCGGGGAGCCTAGCCAAAAACATTCAGTACTTC.